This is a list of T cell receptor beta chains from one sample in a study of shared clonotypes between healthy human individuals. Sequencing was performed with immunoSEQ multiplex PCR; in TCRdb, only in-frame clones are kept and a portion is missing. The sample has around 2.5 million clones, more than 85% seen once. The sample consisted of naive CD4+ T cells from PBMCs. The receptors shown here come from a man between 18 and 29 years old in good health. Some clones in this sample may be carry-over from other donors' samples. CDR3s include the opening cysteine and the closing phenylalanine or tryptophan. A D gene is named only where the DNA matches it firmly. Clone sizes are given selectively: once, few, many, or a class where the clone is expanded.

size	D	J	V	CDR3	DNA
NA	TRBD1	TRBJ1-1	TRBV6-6	CASRFTGVGTEAFF	TGTGCCAGCAGATTCACAGGGGTGGGCACTGAAGCTTTCTTT
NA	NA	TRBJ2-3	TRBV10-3	CAIREQRTNTDTQYF	TGTGCCATCAGGGAACAGCGGACTAACACAGATACGCAGTATTTT
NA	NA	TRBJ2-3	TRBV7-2	CASSLVGAVVGTQYF	TGTGCCAGCAGCTTAGTTGGGGCAGTAGTAGGTACGCAGTATTTT
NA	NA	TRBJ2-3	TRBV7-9	CASSSNGVGWTDTQYF	TGTGCCAGCAGCTCCAATGGGGTGGGTTGGACAGATACGCAGTATTTT
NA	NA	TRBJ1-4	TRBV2	CASSAEFATNEKLFF	TGTGCCAGCAGCGCAGAGTTTGCAACTAATGAAAAACTGTTTTTT
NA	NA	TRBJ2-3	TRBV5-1	CASSDPGRGTRDTQYF	TGCGCCAGCAGCGATCCGGGACGGGGGACCAGGGATACGCAGTATTTT
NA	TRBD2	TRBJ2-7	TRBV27	CASSQAGNYVYEQYF	TGTGCCAGCAGCCAAGCGGGAAATTATGTTTACGAGCAGTACTTC
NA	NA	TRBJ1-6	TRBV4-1	CASSQAGTTSANNSPLHF	TGCGCCAGCAGCCAAGCTGGGACAACCTCCGCTAATAATTCACCCCTCCACTTT
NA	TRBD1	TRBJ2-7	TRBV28	CASSLHTGALDEQYF	TGTGCCAGCAGTTTACATACAGGGGCGCTCGACGAGCAGTACTTC
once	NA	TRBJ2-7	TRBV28	CASSLVGSSYEQYF	TGTGCCAGCAGTTTAGTGGGTTCCTCCTACGAGCAGTACTTC
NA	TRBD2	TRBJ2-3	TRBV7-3	CASSLPSAGDTDTQYF	TGTGCCAGCAGCTTACCTTCTGCGGGGGACACAGATACGCAGTATTTT
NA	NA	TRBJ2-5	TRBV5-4	CASSSGTPQETQYF	TGTGCCAGCAGCTCAGGGACCCCACAAGAGACCCAGTACTTC
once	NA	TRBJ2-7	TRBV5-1	CASRLGGSTREQYF	TGCGCCAGCAGATTGGGCGGATCTACTCGCGAGCAGTACTTC
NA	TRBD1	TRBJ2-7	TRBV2	CATRTGYEQYF	TGTGCCACCCGGACAGGCTACGAGCAGTACTTC
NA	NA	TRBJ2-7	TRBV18	CASSPPPGITYEQYF	TGTGCCAGCTCACCACCGCCAGGGATTACCTACGAGCAGTACTTC
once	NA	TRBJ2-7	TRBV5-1	CASSLVEAYEQYF	TGCGCCAGCAGCTTGGTCGAGGCCTACGAGCAGTACTTC
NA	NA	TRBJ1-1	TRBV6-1	CASSLRAYGFSEAFF	TGTGCCAGCAGTCTTAGGGCGTACGGTTTCTCTGAAGCTTTCTTT
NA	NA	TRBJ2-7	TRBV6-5	CASSWGPEQYF	TGTGCCAGCAGTTGGGGACCCGAGCAGTACTTC
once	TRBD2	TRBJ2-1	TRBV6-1	CASSAILAGGSTYNEQFF	TGTGCCAGCAGTGCCATACTAGCGGGAGGATCTACCTACAATGAGCAGTTCTTC
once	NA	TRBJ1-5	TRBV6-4	CASSDPVDKIDGGDSNQPQHF	TGTGCCAGCAGTGACCCCGTGGACAAAATCGACGGGGGCGATAGCAATCAGCCCCAGCATTTT
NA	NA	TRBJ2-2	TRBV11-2	CASSLAGTSTGELFF	TGTGCCAGCAGCTTGGCTGGGACATCCACCGGGGAGCTGTTTTTT
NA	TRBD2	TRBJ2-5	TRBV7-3	CASSPGREGQETQYF	TGTGCCAGCAGCCCCGGACGGGAGGGCCAAGAGACCCAGTACTTC
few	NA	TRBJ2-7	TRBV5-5	CASSLVRGYEQYF	TGTGCCAGCAGCTTGGTAAGGGGGTACGAGCAGTACTTC
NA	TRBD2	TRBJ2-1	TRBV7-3	CASSPQAGAPFF	TGTGCCAGCAGCCCCCAAGCGGGAGCACCGTTCTTC
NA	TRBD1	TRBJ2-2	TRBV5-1	CASSLAGGHTGELFF	TGCGCCAGCAGCTTGGCAGGGGGTCACACCGGGGAGCTGTTTTTT
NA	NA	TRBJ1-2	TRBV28	CASSLRQPYGYTF	TGTGCCAGCAGTCTCAGACAACCCTATGGCTACACCTTC
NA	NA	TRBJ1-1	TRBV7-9	CASSLARAGWYTEAFF	TGTGCCAGCAGCTTAGCGCGGGCAGGGTGGTACACTGAAGCTTTCTTT
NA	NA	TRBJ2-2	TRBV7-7	CASSQGQGHTGELFF	TGTGCCAGCAGCCAGGGGCAGGGACACACCGGGGAGCTGTTTTTT
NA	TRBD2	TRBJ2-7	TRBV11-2	CASSSSPGTSASYEQYF	TGTGCCAGCAGCTCAAGCCCCGGGACTAGCGCTTCCTACGAGCAGTACTTC
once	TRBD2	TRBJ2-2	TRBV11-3	CASSLGLAVFANTGELFF	TGTGCCAGCAGCTTAGGACTAGCGGTTTTCGCGAACACCGGGGAGCTGTTTTTT
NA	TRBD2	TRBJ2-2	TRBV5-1	CASSSPGLAGVRTGELFF	TGCGCCAGCAGCTCACCTGGACTAGCGGGAGTAAGGACCGGGGAGCTGTTTTTT
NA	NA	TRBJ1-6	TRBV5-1	CASSLSYSNSPLHF	TGCGCCAGCAGCTTGTCATACAGTAATTCACCCCTCCACTTT
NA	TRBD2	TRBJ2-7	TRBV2	CASSGGVSYEQYF	TGTGCCAGCTCTGGGGGGGTGTCCTACGAGCAGTACTTC
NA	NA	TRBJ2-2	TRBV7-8	CASSLVDLRDGYTGELFF	TGTGCCAGCAGCTTAGTTGATCTGCGGGACGGATACACCGGGGAGCTGTTTTTT
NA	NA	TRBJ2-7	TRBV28	CASSSTLKSAYEQYF	TGTGCCAGCAGTTCCACCCTGAAGTCGGCCTACGAGCAGTACTTC
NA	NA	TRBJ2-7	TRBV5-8	CASSPTVYEQYF	TGTGCCAGCAGCCCGACAGTCTACGAGCAGTACTTC
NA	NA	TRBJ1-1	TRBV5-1	CASSSLPGPGTEAFF	TGCGCCAGCAGCTCCCTACCGGGCCCTGGGACTGAAGCTTTCTTT
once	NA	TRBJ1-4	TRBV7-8	CASSVLRTQATNEKLFF	TGTGCCAGCAGCGTCCTAAGGACGCAGGCAACTAATGAAAAACTGTTTTTT
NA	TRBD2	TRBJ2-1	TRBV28	CASSLGGPSGLYEQFF	TGTGCCAGCAGTCTGGGGGGGCCTAGCGGGCTTTATGAGCAGTTCTTC
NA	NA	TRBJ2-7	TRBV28	CASSSTYEQYF	TGTGCCAGCAGTTCTACCTACGAGCAGTACTTC
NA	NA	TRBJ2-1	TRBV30	CAWKRGVYNEQFF	TGTGCCTGGAAACGGGGCGTCTACAATGAGCAGTTCTTC
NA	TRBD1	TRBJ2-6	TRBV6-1	CASSKDRGSGANVLTF	TGTGCCAGCAGTAAAGACAGGGGTTCAGGGGCCAACGTCCTGACTTTC
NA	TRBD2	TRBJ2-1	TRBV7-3	CASRPTYSGRGSYNEQFF	TGTGCCAGCAGACCAACTTATAGCGGGAGGGGTTCCTACAATGAGCAGTTCTTC
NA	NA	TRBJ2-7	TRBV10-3	CAIGGRGVYF	TGTGCCATCGGTGGGCGGGGTGTGTACTTC
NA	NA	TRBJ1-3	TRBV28	CASSFGGGVVGNTIYF	TGTGCCAGCAGTTTTGGAGGGGGGGTTGTCGGAAACACCATATATTTT
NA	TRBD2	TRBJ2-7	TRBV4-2	CASSRGLAGELTDEQYF	TGTGCCAGCAGCCGGGGACTAGCGGGTGAACTTACTGACGAGCAGTACTTC